This TCR beta chain emerged from a study of beta chain features in type 1 diabetes. This clone was counted only a few times. The antigen is unknown. The germline V gene encodes CDR1 SGHRS and CDR2 YFSETQ. J gave up 8 bases and V 7 bases, and 6 bases lay outside the gene matches. The CDR3 runs to 12 residues. The study's findings and limits: Researchers could not determine here whether HLA type influences TCRB rearrangement. Across all four CD4+ subsets, people with type 1 diabetes showed modestly shorter TCRB CDR3s.

Expressed TCRB transcripts were sequenced, since all the RNA that had been isolated was reverse transcribed. TCRdb's copy holds only in-frame clones and misses some; the assay was immunoSEQ multiplex PCR. This sample has about 240,000 clones, with about 14% found just once. The chain couples TRBV5-1 to TRBJ1-1; 9 positions agree with TRBD1. Specimen: naive CD4+ T cells from blood. The sequence came from a man aged 25 to 40 with type 1 diabetes. The CDR3 coding sequence is TGCGCCAGCGCATCCACAGGGGGCGAAGCTTTCTTT. It translates to CASASTGGEAFF.